Listed below are T cell receptor beta chains from one sample, sequenced in a study of blood T cell repertoires in COVID-19. Assay: immunoSEQ multiplex PCR; the TCRdb copy retains only in-frame clones and omits some. The data show 250,000 or so clones, 85% to 90% seen once. The specimen sequenced was peripheral blood. The receptors come from a woman aged 60-75 years with COVID-19, enrolled during active disease. Each CDR3 is given with its conserved first and last residue. D genes are given only for firm matches. The listing skips clone size in some rows; elsewhere it reads once, few, many or a size class.

V	J	size	D	CDR3	DNA
TRBV30	TRBJ1-1	NA	NA	CAWKLGLNTEAFF	TGTGCCTGGAAACTAGGCCTGAACACTGAAGCTTTCTTT
TRBV18	TRBJ1-1	NA	NA	CASSPSVLGAVEFGTEAFF	TGTGCCAGCTCACCTAGTGTGTTGGGGGCTGTCGAGTTTGGCACTGAAGCTTTCTTT
TRBV5-6	TRBJ1-6	NA	NA	CASSYRDVLGNSPLHF	TGTGCCAGCAGCTACAGGGACGTCCTGGGTAATTCACCCCTCCACTTT
TRBV13	TRBJ2-1	NA	TRBD2	CASSPTTTSGRGGRQFF	TGTGCCAGCAGCCCAACCACGACTAGCGGGAGAGGGGGGAGGCAGTTCTTC
TRBV9	TRBJ2-3	NA	NA	CASSVDPSGPTDTQYF	TGTGCCAGCAGCGTAGATCCCAGCGGTCCCACAGATACGCAGTATTTT
TRBV4-3	TRBJ1-6	NA	NA	CASSHGQNNSPLHF	TGCGCCAGCAGCCACGGACAGAATAATTCACCCCTCCACTTT
TRBV18	TRBJ1-2	NA	NA	CASSPRDGYTF	TGTGCCAGCTCACCGCGGGATGGCTACACCTTC
TRBV15	TRBJ1-5	NA	NA	CATSRDHSNQPQHF	TGTGCCACCAGCAGAGACCATAGCAATCAGCCCCAGCATTTT
TRBV24-1	TRBJ2-1	once	NA	CATSDRGWEQFF	TGTGCCACCAGTGATAGGGGGTGGGAGCAGTTCTTC
TRBV28	TRBJ1-1	NA	TRBD1	CASTRQGLAEAFF	TGTGCCAGCACTCGACAGGGTTTGGCTGAAGCTTTCTTT
TRBV7-9	TRBJ1-3	NA	NA	CASSPGQLSGNTIYF	TGTGCCAGCAGCCCAGGACAGCTCTCTGGAAACACCATATATTTT